This TCR beta chain originates from a study of control samples from healthy donors and cancer patients. Assay used: immunoSEQ multiplex PCR; TCRdb lists only in-frame clones, some missing. The repertoire holds roughly 130,000 clones, with less than 95% as singletons. The CDR3 length is 15 residues. The V end lost 1 base, the J end lost 4 bases, and 12 bases lay between the germline ends. Germline-derived CDR1 and CDR2 are SGDLS and YYNGEE. Sequencing was performed on blood. The receptor was derived from a man in his thirties or forties in good health. This sequence joins TRBV9 and TRBJ2-1, with D tentatively TRBD1 (6 bases). The CDR3 DNA reads TGTGCCAGCAGCGTAACACAGGGACGGTACAATGAGCAGTTCTTC. Translating gives CASSVTQGRYNEQFF.